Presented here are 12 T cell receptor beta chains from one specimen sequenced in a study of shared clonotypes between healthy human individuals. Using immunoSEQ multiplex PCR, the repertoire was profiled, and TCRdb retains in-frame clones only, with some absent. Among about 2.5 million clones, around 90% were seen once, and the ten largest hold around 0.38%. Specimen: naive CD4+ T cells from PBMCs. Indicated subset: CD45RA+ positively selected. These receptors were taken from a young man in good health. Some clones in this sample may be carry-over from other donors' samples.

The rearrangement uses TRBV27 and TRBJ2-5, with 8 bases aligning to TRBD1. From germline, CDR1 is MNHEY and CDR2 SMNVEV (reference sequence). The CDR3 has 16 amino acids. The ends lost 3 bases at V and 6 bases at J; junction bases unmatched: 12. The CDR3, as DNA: TGTGCCAGCAGTTTCAGAGTCGAGACAGGGGCCAAGACCCAGTACTTC. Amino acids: CASSFRVETGAKTQYF.

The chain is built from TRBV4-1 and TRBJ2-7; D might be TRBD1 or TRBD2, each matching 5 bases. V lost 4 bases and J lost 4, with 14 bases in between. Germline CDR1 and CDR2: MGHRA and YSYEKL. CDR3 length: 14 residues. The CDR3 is CASSPNLGPYEQYF. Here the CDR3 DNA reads TGCGCCAGCAGCCCAAACCTGGGACCTTACGAGCAGTACTTC.

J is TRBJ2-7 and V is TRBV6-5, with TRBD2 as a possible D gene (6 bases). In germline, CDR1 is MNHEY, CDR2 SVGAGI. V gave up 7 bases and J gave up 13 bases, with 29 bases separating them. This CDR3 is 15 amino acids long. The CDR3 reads CASKSLTSPQNPPYF. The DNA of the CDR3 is TGTGCCAGCAAGTCCCTGACTAGTCCTCAAAACCCACCCTACTTC.

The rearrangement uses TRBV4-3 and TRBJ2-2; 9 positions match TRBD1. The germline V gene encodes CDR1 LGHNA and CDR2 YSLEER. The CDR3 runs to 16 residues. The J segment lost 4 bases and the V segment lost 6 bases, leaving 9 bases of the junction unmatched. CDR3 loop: CASSSGQGGGTGELFF. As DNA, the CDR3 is TGCGCCAGCAGTTCGGGACAGGGAGGGGGCACCGGGGAGCTGTTTTTT.

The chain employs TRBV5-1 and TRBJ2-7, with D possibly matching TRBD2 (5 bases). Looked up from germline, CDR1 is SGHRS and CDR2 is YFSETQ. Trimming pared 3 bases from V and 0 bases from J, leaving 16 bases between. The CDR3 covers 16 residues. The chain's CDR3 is CASSSQLAGNSYEQYF. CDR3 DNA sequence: TGCGCCAGCAGCTCCCAACTGGCCGGGAACTCCTACGAGCAGTACTTC.

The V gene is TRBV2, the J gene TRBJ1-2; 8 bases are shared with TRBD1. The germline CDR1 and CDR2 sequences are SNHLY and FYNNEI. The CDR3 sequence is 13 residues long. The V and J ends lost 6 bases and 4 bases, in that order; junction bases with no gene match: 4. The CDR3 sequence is CASSQGQAYGYTF. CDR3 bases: TGTGCCAGCAGCCAGGGACAGGCCTATGGCTACACCTTC.

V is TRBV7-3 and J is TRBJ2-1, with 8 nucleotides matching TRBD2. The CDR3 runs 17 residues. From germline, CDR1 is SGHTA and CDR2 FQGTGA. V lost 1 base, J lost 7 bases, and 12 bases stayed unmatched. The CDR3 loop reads CASSLRGSGLGTNEQFF. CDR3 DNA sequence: TGTGCCAGCAGCTTAAGGGGATCGGGACTAGGGACTAATGAGCAGTTCTTC.

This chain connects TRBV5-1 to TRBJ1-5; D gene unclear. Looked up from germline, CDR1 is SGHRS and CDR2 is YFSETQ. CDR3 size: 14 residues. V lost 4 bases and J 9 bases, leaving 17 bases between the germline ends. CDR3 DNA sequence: TGCGCCAGCAGCGTAAGCGGATCCAAAGGGCCCCAGCATTTT. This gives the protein CASSVSGSKGPQHF.

CDR3 sequence reads: CASSLAETQGGNTIYF. The CDR3 bases are TGTGCCAGCAGCTTAGCTGAAACTCAGGGTGGAAACACCATATATTTT. The rearrangement uses TRBV7-7 and TRBJ1-3; tentatively, D is TRBD1 (5 bases). The germline CDR1 and CDR2 sequences are SSHAT and FNYEAQ (reference sequence). The CDR3 spans 16 residues. V dropped 0 bases and J dropped 3 bases, with 12 bases sitting between them.

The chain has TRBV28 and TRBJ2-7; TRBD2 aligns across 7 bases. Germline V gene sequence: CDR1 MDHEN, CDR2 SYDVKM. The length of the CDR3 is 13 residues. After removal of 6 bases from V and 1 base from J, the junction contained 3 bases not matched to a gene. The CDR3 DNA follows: TGTGCCAGCAGAGAAGCGGGATCCTACGAGCAGTACTTC. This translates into CASREAGSYEQYF. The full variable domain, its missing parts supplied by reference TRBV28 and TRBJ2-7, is DVKVTQSSRYLVKRTGEKVFLECVQDMDHENMFWYRQDPGLGLRLIYFSYDVKMKEKGDIPEGYSVSREKKERFSLILESASTNQTSMYLCASREAGSYEQYFGPGTRLTVT.

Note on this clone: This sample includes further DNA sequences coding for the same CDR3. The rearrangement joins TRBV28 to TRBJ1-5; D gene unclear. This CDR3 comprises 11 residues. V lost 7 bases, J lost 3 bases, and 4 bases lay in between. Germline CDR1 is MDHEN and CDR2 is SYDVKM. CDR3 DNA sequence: TGTGCCAGCACCACCAATCAGCCCCAGCATTTT. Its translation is CASTTNQPQHF.

The chain's CDR3 is CASSEWGGAYNEQFF. The CDR3 region has the DNA TGTGCCAGCAGTGAATGGGGGGGAGCCTACAATGAGCAGTTCTTC. The chain recombines TRBV6-1 with TRBJ2-1; 7 bases are shared with TRBD2. This CDR3 is 15 amino acids long. Unmatched junction bases numbered 3, after V lost 2 bases and J lost 2 bases. The germline gives CDR1 MNHNS, CDR2 SASEGT.